This TCR beta chain was observed in a study of shared clonotypes between healthy human individuals. Study findings and constraints: Among donors, sharing of clonotypes was expected to be affected by sequencing depth.

The CDR3 spans 14 residues. Germline CDR1 is LGHNA and CDR2 is YSLEER. V was pared by 6 bases and J by 13 bases, with 22 bases between. Terminally differentiated effector memory CD45RA+ cells were excluded by CCR7 positive selection of CD45RO-negative cells. Sorted-subset replicate PCR reactions contained 200 ng DNA, corresponding to some 28,000 T cell genomes. Sequencing was performed with immunoSEQ multiplex PCR; in TCRdb, only in-frame clones are kept and a portion is missing. This sample has around 2.1 million clones, with 85% to 95% found just once. About this clone itself: Its target is unknown.

The rearrangement links TRBV4-3 to TRBJ2-1, with D perhaps given as TRBD1 or TRBD2 (6 bases each). Input material: naive CD8+ T cells from PBMCs. This sequence originates from a man younger than 35 in good health. Some clones in this sample may be carry-over from other donors' samples. Written as DNA, the CDR3 is TGCGCCAGCAGAGGGGGATTTTCTAGCGCCTTTCAGTTCTTC. This sequence encodes CASRGGFSSAFQFF.